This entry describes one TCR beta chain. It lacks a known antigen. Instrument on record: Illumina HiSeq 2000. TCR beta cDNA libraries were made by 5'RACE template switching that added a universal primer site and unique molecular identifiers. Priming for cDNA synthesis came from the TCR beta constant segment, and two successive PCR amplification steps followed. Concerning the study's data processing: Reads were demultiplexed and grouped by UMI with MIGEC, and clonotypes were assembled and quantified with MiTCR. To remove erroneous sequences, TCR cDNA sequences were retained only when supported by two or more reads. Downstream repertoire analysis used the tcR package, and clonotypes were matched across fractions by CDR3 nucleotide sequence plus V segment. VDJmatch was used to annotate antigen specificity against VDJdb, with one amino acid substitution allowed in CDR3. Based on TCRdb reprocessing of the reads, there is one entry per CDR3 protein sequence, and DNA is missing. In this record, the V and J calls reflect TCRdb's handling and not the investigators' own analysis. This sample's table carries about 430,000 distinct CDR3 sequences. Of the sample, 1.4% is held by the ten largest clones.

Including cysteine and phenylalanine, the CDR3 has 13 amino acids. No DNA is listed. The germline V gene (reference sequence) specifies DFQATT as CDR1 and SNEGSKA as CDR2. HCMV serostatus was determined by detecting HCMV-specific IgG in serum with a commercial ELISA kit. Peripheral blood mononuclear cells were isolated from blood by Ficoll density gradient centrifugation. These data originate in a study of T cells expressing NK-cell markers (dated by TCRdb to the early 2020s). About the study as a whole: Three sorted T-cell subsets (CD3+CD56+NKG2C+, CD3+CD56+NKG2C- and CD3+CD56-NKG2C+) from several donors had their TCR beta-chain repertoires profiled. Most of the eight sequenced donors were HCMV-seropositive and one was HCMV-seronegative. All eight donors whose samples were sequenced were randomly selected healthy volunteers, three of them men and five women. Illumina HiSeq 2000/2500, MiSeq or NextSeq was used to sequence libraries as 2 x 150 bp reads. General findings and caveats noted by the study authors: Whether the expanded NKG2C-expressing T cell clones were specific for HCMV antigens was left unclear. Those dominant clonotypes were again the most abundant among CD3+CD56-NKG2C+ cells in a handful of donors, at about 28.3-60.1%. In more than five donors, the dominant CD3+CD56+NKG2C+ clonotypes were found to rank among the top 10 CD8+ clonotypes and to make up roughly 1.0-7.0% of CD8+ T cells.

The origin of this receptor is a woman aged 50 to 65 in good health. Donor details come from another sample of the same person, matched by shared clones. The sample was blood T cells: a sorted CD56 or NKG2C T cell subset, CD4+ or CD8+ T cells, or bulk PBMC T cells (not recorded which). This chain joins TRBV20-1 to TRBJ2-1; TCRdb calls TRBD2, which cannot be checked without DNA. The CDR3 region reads CSARTGLYNEQFF.